This is a list of T cell receptor beta chains from one sample in a study of regulatory T cells in long-lasting Graves disease. MiXCR, applied by TCRdb to the multiplex PCR reads, yields one record per CDR3 protein. The top ten clones hold 12% of a sample with 550,000 to 600,000 distinct CDR3 sequences, 16% of them seen once. The sample was also reused in another study, on T cells in Graves' hyperthyroidism and ophthalmopathy.

This sample comprised peripheral blood mononuclear cells (PBMCs), obtained at new diagnosis, from a patient treated with antithyroid drugs. These receptors were obtained from a man aged 18 to 30 with Graves disease. Each CDR3 is given with its conserved first and last residue. Each record gives: CDR3 length, D gene, clone size, V gene, J gene, CDR3 DNA, CDR3 protein. D genes are given only for firm matches. Expanded clones get a size class; other rows say once, few or many, or leave the size out.

15	.	few	TRBV3-1	TRBJ2-2	TGTGCCAGCAGCCAATTTGGGGGGATAACCGGGGAGCTGTTTTTT	CASSQFGGITGELFF
15	.	many	TRBV12-3/TRBV12-4	TRBJ2-3	TGTGCCAGCAGTTTCGGGCGGGCCTGGCCAGATACGCAGTATTTT	CASSFGRAWPDTQYF
17	TRBD1	.	TRBV20-1	TRBJ2-4	TGCAGTGCTACCCGGACAGGGGGCGCCAGTCCCAAAAACATTCAGTACTTC	CSATRTGGASPKNIQYF
14	.	few	TRBV28	TRBJ2-4	TGTGCCAGCAGTTTACAGGGGGCCAAAAACATTCAGTACTTC	CASSLQGAKNIQYF
11	.	.	TRBV6-1	TRBJ2-7	TGTGCCAGCACCCTTGGCGCCGAGCAGTACTTC	CASTLGAEQYF
15	TRBD1	many	TRBV18	TRBJ1-5	TGTGCCAGCTCACCGGGACAGGGGGTAATTCAGCCCCAGCATTTT	CASSPGQGVIQPQHF
14	TRBD2	many	TRBV12-3/TRBV12-4	TRBJ2-7	TGTGCCAGCAGTTTTGGCGGGAGTCGGTACGAGCAGTACTTC	CASSFGGSRYEQYF
15	.	many	TRBV3-1	TRBJ2-3	TGTGCCAGCAGCGCTACTAGCAGTTACACAGATACGCAGTATTTT	CASSATSSYTDTQYF
13	.	.	TRBV6-1	TRBJ2-5	TGTGCCAGCAGCTACCTAGGGGTGGAGACCCAGTACTTC	CASSYLGVETQYF
15	.	few	TRBV2	TRBJ2-3	TGTGCCAGCAGTGTTTCTTCTGCGGGGACAGATACGCAGTATTTT	CASSVSSAGTDTQYF
12	.	many	TRBV29-1	TRBJ1-1	TGCAGCGTTGAATGGGACGGCGGTAAAGCTTTCTTT	CSVEWDGGKAFF
13	.	few	TRBV27	TRBJ1-1	TGTGCCAGCAGCAACAGGGAGGGCACTGAAGCTTTCTTT	CASSNREGTEAFF
17	TRBD2	many	TRBV20-1	TRBJ2-7	TGCAGTGCTAGAGAGCCCACCTTTGGACTAGTGACACGCGAGCAGTACTTC	CSAREPTFGLVTREQYF
15	.	many	TRBV28	TRBJ1-2	TGTGCCAGCAGTTTATTTGCGGCCTCCGTCTGGGGCTACACCTTC	CASSLFAASVWGYTF
14	.	.	TRBV6-2/TRBV6-3	TRBJ2-7	TGTGCCAGCAGTTGGGCAGGAGGTACCTACGAGCAGTACTTC	CASSWAGGTYEQYF
14	.	.	TRBV9	TRBJ1-1	TGTGCCAGCAGCGTAGAGGCTTTAGATACTGAAGCTTTCTTT	CASSVEALDTEAFF
15	.	.	TRBV20-1	TRBJ2-3	TGCAGTGCTAGAGTAGCGACTATGAGCACAGATACGCAGTATTTT	CSARVATMSTDTQYF
11	.	many	TRBV30	TRBJ1-1	TGTGCCTGGACCCTAAACACTGAAGCTTTCTTT	CAWTLNTEAFF
10	.	many	TRBV20-1	TRBJ2-7	TGCAGTGCTAGACAGGACGAGCAGTACTTC	CSARQDEQYF
14	TRBD2	few	TRBV3-1	TRBJ2-5	TGTGCCAGCAGCCAAGATTGGGGGGGAAAGACCCAGTACTTC	CASSQDWGGKTQYF
15	TRBD2	many	TRBV12-3/TRBV12-4	TRBJ2-3	TGTGCCTCTCTGGGACTAGCGGGAGCAGCAGATACGCAGTATTTT	CASLGLAGAADTQYF
17	.	many	TRBV12-3/TRBV12-4	TRBJ1-2	TGTGCCAGCAGTTTGTTTCCCCAGGGACTCGGCTTGTATGGCTACACCTTC	CASSLFPQGLGLYGYTF
15	TRBD2	.	TRBV6-2/TRBV6-3	TRBJ2-3	TGTGCCAGCAGTCACCCGACTAGCGGAACAGATACGCAGTATTTT	CASSHPTSGTDTQYF
15	.	.	TRBV2	TRBJ1-2	TGTGCCAGCAGTACCTACCTAGAGGGGGACATAAGCTACACCTTC	CASSTYLEGDISYTF
14	.	few	TRBV11-3	TRBJ2-2	TGTGCCAGCAGCTCCCTATTGAACACCGGGGAGCTGTTTTTT	CASSSLLNTGELFF
13	.	.	TRBV7-2	TRBJ2-1	TGTGCCAGCAGCTTAGTGGGCTCTTGGGAGCAGTTCTTC	CASSLVGSWEQFF
16	.	few	TRBV7-9	TRBJ2-1	TGTGCCAGCAGCGATGACTCCCTTAGCTCCTACAATGAGCAGTTCTTC	CASSDDSLSSYNEQFF
13	.	many	TRBV3-1	TRBJ1-2	TGTGCCAGCAGCCAAGCTGCCCCCGGTGGCTACACCTTC	CASSQAAPGGYTF
13	.	many	TRBV11-1	TRBJ2-5	TGTGCCAGCAGCTTAGGAGGGGTGAGGACCCAGTACTTC	CASSLGGVRTQYF
16	.	few	TRBV7-9	TRBJ2-2	TGTGCCAGCAGCCGTGGACAGATAGCGAACACCGGGGAGCTGTTTTTT	CASSRGQIANTGELFF
15	.	.	TRBV20-1	TRBJ1-6	TGCAGTGCTAGATGGGTGTTGGCGGGTGACTCACCCCTCCACTTT	CSARWVLAGDSPLHF
13	.	many	TRBV11-3	TRBJ2-1	TGTGCCAGCAGCTTGCCTGGTAACAATGAGCAGTTCTTC	CASSLPGNNEQFF
13	.	many	TRBV3-1	TRBJ1-1	TGTGCCAGCAGCCAAGATCTTCTGGGCCCAGCTTTCTTT	CASSQDLLGPAFF
17	TRBD2	.	TRBV12-3/TRBV12-4	TRBJ2-2	TGTGCCAGCAGACTGAAGTGGGGGAGGGCCGCGAGCGGGGAGCTGTTTTTT	CASRLKWGRAASGELFF
19	TRBD1	.	TRBV11-2	TRBJ1-6	TGTGCCAGCAGCAATGACTCAAACCGGGACAGCTCCTATAATTCACCCCTCCACTTT	CASSNDSNRDSSYNSPLHF
13	.	many	TRBV25-1	TRBJ1-1	TGTGCCAGCAGTCAAACAGGGAGCGCTGAAGCTTTCTTT	CASSQTGSAEAFF
13	.	many	TRBV12-3/TRBV12-4	TRBJ2-7	TGTGCCAGCAGCTTGAACAGGAACTACGAGCAGTACTTC	CASSLNRNYEQYF
13	TRBD1	few	TRBV30	TRBJ2-7	TGTGCCTGGCAACCTGACAGGGTAGGCGAGCAGTACTTC	CAWQPDRVGEQYF
16	.	many	TRBV30	TRBJ2-1	TGTGCCTGGAGTCCCTACAGCGGGTACTCCTACAATGAGCAGTTCTTC	CAWSPYSGYSYNEQFF
13	.	many	TRBV2	TRBJ1-2	TGTGCCAGCAAGGAAGGAGAGATCTATGGCTACACCTTC	CASKEGEIYGYTF
13	TRBD1	many	TRBV18	TRBJ1-2	TGTGCCAGCTCGACGGGACAGGGCTATGGCTACACCTTC	CASSTGQGYGYTF
14	TRBD1	many	TRBV2	TRBJ1-1	TGTGCCAGCGGGGGACAGGGGGAGGTCACTGAAGCTTTCTTT	CASGGQGEVTEAFF
16	.	.	TRBV19	TRBJ1-4	TGTGCCAGTAGCGTTATCGGGGGGGCTGGGAATGAAAAACTGTTTTTT	CASSVIGGAGNEKLFF
15	TRBD1	many	TRBV15	TRBJ2-7	TGTGCCACCAGCAGAGGCCGGACAGGGGGCTACGAGCAGTACTTC	CATSRGRTGGYEQYF
15	.	many	TRBV5-1	TRBJ1-5	TGCGCCAGCAGCTTGGGTACTCAGCGAGATCAGCCCCAGCATTTT	CASSLGTQRDQPQHF
12	.	few	TRBV6-1	TRBJ1-2	TGTGCCAGCAGTCGCGACAGGTTCTTCCACACCTTC	CASSRDRFFHTF
15	TRBD1	many	TRBV27	TRBJ1-1	TGTGCCAGCAGTCCGTTGGACAGGGTTAACACTGAAGCTTTCTTT	CASSPLDRVNTEAFF
17	TRBD1	few	TRBV10-3	TRBJ2-1	TGTGCCATCACCCAAGAAGCGGTGACAGGGGTCTACAATGAGCAGTTCTTC	CAITQEAVTGVYNEQFF
13	.	many	TRBV7-3	TRBJ2-3	TGTGCCAGCAGCTCCCTAGGGGGAGATACGCAGTATTTT	CASSSLGGDTQYF
13	TRBD1	few	TRBV5-1	TRBJ2-7	TGCGCCAGCAGTGGCAGGGGGCTATCCGAGCAGTACTTC	CASSGRGLSEQYF
12	.	few	TRBV29-1	TRBJ1-1	TGCAGCGTTGCTGGGTCACTTACTGAAGCTTTCTTT	CSVAGSLTEAFF